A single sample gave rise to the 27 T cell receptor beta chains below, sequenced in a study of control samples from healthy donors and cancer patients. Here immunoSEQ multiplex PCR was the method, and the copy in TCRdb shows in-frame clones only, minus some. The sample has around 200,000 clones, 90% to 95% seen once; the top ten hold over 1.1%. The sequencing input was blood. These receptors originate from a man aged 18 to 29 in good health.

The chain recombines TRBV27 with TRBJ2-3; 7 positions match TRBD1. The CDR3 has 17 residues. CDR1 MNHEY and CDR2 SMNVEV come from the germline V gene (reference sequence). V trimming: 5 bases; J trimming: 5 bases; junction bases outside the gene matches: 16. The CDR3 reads CASSNWYGTAVIDTQYF. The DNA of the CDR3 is TGTGCCAGCAGTAACTGGTACGGGACAGCCGTAATAGATACGCAGTATTTT.

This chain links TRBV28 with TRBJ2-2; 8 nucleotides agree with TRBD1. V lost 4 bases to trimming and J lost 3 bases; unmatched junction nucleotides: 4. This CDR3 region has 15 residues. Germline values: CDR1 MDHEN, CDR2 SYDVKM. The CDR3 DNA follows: TGTGCCAGCAGTTCGACAGGGGAATACACCGGGGAGCTGTTTTTT. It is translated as CASSSTGEYTGELFF.

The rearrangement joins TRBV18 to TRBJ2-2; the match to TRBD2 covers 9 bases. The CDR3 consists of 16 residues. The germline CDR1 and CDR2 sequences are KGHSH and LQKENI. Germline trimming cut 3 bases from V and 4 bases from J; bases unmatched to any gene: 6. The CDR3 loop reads CASSPAGGPSTGELFF. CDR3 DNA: TGTGCCAGCTCACCGGCGGGGGGGCCTAGCACCGGGGAGCTGTTTTTT.

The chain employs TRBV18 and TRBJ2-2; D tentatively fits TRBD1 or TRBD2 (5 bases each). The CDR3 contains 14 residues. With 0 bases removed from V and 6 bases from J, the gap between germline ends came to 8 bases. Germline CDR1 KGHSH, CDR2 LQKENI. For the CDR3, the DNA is TGTGCCAGCTCACCACCAGGGACGTCCGGGGAGCTGTTTTTT. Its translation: CASSPPGTSGELFF.

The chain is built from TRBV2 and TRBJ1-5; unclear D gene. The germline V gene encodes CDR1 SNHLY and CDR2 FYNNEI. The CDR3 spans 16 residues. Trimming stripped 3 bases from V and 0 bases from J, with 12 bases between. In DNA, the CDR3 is TGTGCCAGCAGTGAGCTCACGGTATATAGCAATCAGCCCCAGCATTTT. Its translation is CASSELTVYSNQPQHF.

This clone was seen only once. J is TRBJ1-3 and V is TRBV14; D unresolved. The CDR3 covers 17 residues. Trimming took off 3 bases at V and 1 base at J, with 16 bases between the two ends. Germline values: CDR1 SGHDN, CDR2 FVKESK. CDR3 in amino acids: CASSHPRTGRSGNTIYF. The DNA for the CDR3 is TGTGCCAGCAGCCACCCGAGGACGGGAAGATCTGGAAACACCATATATTTT.

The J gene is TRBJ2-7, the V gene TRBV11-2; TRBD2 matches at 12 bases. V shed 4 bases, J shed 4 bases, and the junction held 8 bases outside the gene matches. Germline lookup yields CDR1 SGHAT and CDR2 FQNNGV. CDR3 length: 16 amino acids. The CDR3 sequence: CASSSTLAGGLYEQYF. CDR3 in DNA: TGTGCCAGCAGCTCAACCCTAGCGGGGGGGCTGTACGAGCAGTACTTC.

CDR3 sequence (DNA): TGCGCCAGCTCCCGACAGAGGGAGAACTATGGCTACACCTTC. It codes for CASSRQRENYGYTF. This chain joins TRBV5-1 and TRBJ1-2; tentative D call: TRBD1 (5 bases). The CDR3 consists of 14 residues. CDR1 is SGHRS, CDR2 YFSETQ, per germline. V was shortened by 7 bases and J by 2 bases, with 15 bases between the two germline ends.

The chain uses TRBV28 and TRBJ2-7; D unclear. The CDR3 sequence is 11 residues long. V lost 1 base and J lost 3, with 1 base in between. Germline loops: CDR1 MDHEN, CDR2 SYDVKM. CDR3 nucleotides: TGTGCCAGCAGTTTATTCTACGAGCAGTACTTC. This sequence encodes CASSLFYEQYF.

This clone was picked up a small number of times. CDR3 sequence (DNA): TGTGCCAGTCGCGCTTGGACAGGGGGAGATCAGCCCCAGCATTTT. Protein: CASRAWTGGDQPQHF. The chain uses TRBV19 and TRBJ1-5; TRBD1 matches 10 bases. CDR1 and CDR2 (germline): LNHDA, SQIVND (reference sequence). This CDR3 contains 15 residues. J gave up 5 bases and V 8 bases, and 9 bases lay outside the gene matches.

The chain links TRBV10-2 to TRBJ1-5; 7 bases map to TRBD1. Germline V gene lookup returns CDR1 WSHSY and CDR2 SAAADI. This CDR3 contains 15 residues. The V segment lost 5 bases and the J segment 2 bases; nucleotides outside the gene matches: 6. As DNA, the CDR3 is TGCGCCAGCAGTCGTGGACAGGAAGGCAATCAGCCCCAGCATTTT. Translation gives CASSRGQEGNQPQHF.

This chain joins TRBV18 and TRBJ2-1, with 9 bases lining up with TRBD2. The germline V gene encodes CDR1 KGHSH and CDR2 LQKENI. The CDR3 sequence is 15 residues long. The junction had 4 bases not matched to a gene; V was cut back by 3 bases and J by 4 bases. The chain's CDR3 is CASSPSSGEYNEQFF. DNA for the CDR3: TGTGCCAGCTCACCCTCTAGCGGGGAGTACAATGAGCAGTTCTTC.

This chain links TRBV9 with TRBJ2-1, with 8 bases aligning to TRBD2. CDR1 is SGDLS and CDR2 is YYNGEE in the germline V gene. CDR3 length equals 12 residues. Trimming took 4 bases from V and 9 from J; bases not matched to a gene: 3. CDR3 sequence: CASSTSGGEQFF. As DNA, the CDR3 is TGTGCCAGCAGCACGAGCGGGGGTGAGCAGTTCTTC.

The CDR3 DNA sequence: TGCGCCAGCAGCATAACTAGCGGGGGGGAGCAGTTCTTC. Its protein is CASSITSGGEQFF. This chain joins TRBV5-1 and TRBJ2-1, with 12 bases that match TRBD2. J gave up 10 bases and V 4 bases, and 3 bases lay outside the gene matches. CDR1 and CDR2 from the germline V gene are SGHRS and YFSETQ. This CDR3 comprises 13 residues. Filled out from reference TRBV5-1 and TRBJ2-1, the complete variable domain reads KAGVTQTPRYLIKTRGQQVTLSCSPISGHRSVSWYQQTPGQGLQFLFEYFSETQRNKGNFPGRFSGRQFSNSRSEMNVSTLELGDSALYLCASSITSGGEQFFGPGTRLTVL.

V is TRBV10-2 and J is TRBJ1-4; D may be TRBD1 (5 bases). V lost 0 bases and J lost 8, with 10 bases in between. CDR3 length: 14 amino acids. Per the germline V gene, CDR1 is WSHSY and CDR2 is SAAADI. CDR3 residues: CASSESPRGEKLFF. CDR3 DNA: TGCGCCAGCAGTGAGTCGCCCCGGGGGGAAAAACTGTTTTTT.

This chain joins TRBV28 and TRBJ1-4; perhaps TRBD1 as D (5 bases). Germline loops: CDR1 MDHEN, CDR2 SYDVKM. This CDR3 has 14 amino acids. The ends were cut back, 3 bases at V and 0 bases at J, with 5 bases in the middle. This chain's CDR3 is CASSFRATNEKLFF. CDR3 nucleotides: TGTGCCAGCAGTTTCAGGGCAACTAATGAAAAACTGTTTTTT.

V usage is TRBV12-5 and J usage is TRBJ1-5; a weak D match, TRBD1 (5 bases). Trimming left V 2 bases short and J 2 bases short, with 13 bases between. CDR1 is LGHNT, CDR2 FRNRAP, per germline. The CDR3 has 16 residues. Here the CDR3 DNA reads TGTGCTAGTGGTTTGTTCCGGGCACAGGGCAATCAGCCCCAGCATTTT. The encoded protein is CASGLFRAQGNQPQHF. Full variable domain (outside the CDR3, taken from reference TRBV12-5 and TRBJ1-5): DARVTQTPRHKVTEMGQEVTMRCQPILGHNTVFWYRQTMMQGLELLAYFRNRAPLDDSGMPKDRFSAEMPDATLATLKIQPSEPRDSAVYFCASGLFRAQGNQPQHFGDGTRLSIL.

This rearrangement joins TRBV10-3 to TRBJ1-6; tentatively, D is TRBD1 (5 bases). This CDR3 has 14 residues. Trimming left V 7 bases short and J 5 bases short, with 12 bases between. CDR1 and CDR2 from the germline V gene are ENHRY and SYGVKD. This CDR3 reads CAIIQGSNNSPLHF. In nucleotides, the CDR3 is TGTGCCATCATCCAGGGATCGAATAATTCACCCCTCCACTTT.

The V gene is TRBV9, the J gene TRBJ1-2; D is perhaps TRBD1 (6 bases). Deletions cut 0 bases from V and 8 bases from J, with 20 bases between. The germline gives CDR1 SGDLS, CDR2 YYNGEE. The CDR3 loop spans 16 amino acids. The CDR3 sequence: CASSVAPAGGVEGYTF. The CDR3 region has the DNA TGTGCCAGCAGCGTAGCTCCAGCCGGGGGCGTTGAGGGCTACACCTTC. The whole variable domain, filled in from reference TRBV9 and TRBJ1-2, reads DSGVTQTPKHLITATGQRVTLRCSPRSGDLSVYWYQQSLDQGLQFLIQYYNGEERAKGNILERFSAQQFPDLHSELNLSSLELGDSALYFCASSVAPAGGVEGYTFGSGTRLTVV.

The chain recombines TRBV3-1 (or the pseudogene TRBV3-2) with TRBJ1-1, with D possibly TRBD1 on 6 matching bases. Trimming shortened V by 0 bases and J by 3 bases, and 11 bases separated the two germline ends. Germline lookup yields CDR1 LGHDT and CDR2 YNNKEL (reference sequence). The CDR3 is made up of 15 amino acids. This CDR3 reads CASSQDFGGHTEAFF. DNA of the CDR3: TGTGCCAGCAGCCAAGATTTCGGGGGGCACACTGAAGCTTTCTTT.

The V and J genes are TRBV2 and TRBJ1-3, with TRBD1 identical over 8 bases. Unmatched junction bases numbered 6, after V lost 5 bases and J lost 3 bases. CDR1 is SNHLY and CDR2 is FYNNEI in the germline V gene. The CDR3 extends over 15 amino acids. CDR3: CASSSRGQSGNTIYF. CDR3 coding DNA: TGTGCCAGCAGTTCCAGGGGGCAAAGTGGAAACACCATATATTTT.

The CDR3 DNA follows: TGCGCCAGCAGCCCTAATTCCGGCTACGAGCAGTACTTC. Protein: CASSPNSGYEQYF. This chain uses TRBV4-1 with TRBJ2-7, with D uncertain. Per the germline V gene, CDR1 is MGHRA and CDR2 is YSYEKL. The CDR3 covers 13 residues. V was shortened by 4 bases and J by 3 bases, with 10 bases between the two germline ends.

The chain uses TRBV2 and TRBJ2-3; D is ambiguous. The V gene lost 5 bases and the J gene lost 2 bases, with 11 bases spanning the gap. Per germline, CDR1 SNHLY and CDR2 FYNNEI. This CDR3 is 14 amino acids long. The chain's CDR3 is CASSLAPTTDTQYF. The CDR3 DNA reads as TGTGCCAGCAGTCTTGCTCCTACCACAGATACGCAGTATTTT.

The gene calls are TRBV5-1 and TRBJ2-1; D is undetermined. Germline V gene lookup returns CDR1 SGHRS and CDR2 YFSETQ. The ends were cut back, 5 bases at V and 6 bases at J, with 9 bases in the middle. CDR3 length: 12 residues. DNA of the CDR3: TGCGCCAGCAGGATTACGGGCAATGAGCAGTTCTTC. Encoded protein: CASRITGNEQFF.

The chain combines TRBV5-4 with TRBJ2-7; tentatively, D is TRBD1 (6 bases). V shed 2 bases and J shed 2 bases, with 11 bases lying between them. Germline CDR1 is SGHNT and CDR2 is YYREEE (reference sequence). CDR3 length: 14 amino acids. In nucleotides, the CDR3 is TGTGCCAGCAGCTTAAGAGACAGGCCCTACGAGCAGTACTTC. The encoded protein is CASSLRDRPYEQYF.

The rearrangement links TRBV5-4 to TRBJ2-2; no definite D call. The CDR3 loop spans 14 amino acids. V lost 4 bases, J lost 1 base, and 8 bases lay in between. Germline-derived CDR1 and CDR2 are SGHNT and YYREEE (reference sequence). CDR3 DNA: TGTGCCAGCAGCACGGACCGGAACACCGGGGAGCTGTTTTTT. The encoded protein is CASSTDRNTGELFF.

CDR3: CASNLEGSPFSPLHF. In DNA, the CDR3 is TGTGCCAGCAACTTAGAGGGGTCTCCGTTTTCACCCCTCCACTTT. The chain is built from TRBV9 and TRBJ1-6; D is possibly TRBD1 (5 bases). The V gene's germline CDR1 is SGDLS and CDR2 YYNGEE. The CDR3 spans 15 residues. V shed 6 bases and J shed 9 bases, with 19 bases lying between them.